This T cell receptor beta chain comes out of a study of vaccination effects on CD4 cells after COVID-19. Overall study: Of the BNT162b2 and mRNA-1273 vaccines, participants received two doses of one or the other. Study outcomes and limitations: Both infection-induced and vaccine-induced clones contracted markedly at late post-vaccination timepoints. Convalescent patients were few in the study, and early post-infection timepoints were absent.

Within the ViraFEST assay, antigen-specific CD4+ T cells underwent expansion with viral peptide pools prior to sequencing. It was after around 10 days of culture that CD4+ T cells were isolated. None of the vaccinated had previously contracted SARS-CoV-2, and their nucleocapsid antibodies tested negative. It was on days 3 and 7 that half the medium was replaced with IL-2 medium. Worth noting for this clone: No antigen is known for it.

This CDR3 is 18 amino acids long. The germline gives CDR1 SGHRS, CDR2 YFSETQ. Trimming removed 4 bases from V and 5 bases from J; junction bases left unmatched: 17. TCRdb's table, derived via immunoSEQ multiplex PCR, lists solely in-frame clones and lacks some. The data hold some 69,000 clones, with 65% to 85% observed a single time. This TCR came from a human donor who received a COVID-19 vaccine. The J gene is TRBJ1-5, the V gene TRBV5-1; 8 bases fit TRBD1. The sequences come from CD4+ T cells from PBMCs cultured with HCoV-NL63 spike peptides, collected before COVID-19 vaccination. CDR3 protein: CASSRALHGQGGDQPQHF. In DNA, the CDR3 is TGCGCCAGCAGCCGCGCTCTTCACGGACAGGGAGGGGATCAGCCCCAGCATTTT.